The next 2 T cell receptor beta chains were all read from a single sample in a study of blood T cell repertoires in COVID-19. Produced via immunoSEQ multiplex PCR; TCRdb's table is partial and in-frame only. The sample records roughly 120,000 clones, 75% to 90% being singletons. The sequenced material came from peripheral blood. These TCRs come from a woman aged 70-85 years with acute or convalescent COVID-19.

The chain couples TRBV9 to TRBJ2-3; D unclear. The CDR3 has 14 residues. Germline-derived CDR1 and CDR2 are SGDLS and YYNGEE. With 4 bases removed from V and 1 base from J, the gap between germline ends came to 10 bases. The CDR3 DNA reads TGTGCCAGCAGCCTTCGACATGGCACAGATACGCAGTATTTT. Its protein is CASSLRHGTDTQYF.

This chain connects TRBV2 to TRBJ2-7; TRBD2 agrees at 13 bases. V was clipped by 5 bases and J by 6 bases; unmatched bases: 7. The germline gives CDR1 SNHLY, CDR2 FYNNEI. The CDR3 is made up of 15 amino acids. CDR3 sequence (DNA): TGTGCCAGCAGTCCCAGGACTAGCGGGGGAACCGAGCAGTACTTC. It is translated as CASSPRTSGGTEQYF.